The 32 T cell receptor beta chains in this list originate from one sample, sequenced in a study of control samples from healthy donors and cancer patients. Method: immunoSEQ multiplex PCR; TCRdb's copy keeps in-frame clones and lacks some. The sample has about 120,000 clones; 70% to 90% are singletons. Sequenced sample: blood. Source of these receptors: a man in his forties or fifties in good health.

The chain couples TRBV18 to TRBJ1-2; D is perhaps TRBD1 (6 bases). From germline, CDR1 is KGHSH and CDR2 LQKENI. Deletions cut 3 bases from V and 4 bases from J, with 12 bases between. CDR3 length equals 14 residues. The CDR3 loop is CASSPRQVPYGYTF. CDR3 DNA sequence: TGTGCCAGCTCACCGAGACAGGTCCCCTATGGCTACACCTTC.

This clone was recorded only once. The chain joins TRBV18 to TRBJ2-1; no reliable D call. Germline CDR1 reads KGHSH; CDR2 reads LQKENI. This CDR3 is 14 amino acids long. V shed 6 bases and J shed 8 bases, with 17 bases lying between them. The CDR3 protein is CASSWNLRSDEQFF. CDR3 sequence (DNA): TGTGCCAGCTCCTGGAACTTACGGAGCGATGAGCAGTTCTTC.

This rearrangement joins TRBV6-5 to TRBJ1-1, with D maybe TRBD1 (6 bases). Germline CDR1 MNHEY, CDR2 SVGAGI. Trimming removed 6 bases from V and 3 bases from J, with 11 bases in between. The CDR3 totals 13 residues. CDR3 amino acids: CASRRGGDTEAFF. The CDR3, as DNA: TGTGCCAGCAGGAGGGGGGGGGACACTGAAGCTTTCTTT.

The chain is built from TRBV29-1 and TRBJ2-2; unclear D gene. With 6 bases removed from V and 1 base from J, the gap between germline ends came to 15 bases. The length of the CDR3 is 15 residues. Germline V lookup: CDR1 SQVTM, CDR2 ANQGSEA. The DNA for the CDR3 is TGCAGCGTCGATGCCCCGGGTGGGAACACCGGGGAGCTGTTTTTT. Protein sequence: CSVDAPGGNTGELFF.

The chain recombines TRBV13 with TRBJ1-1, with a weak D call TRBD1 (5 bases). The CDR3 contains 14 residues. Germline V gives CDR1 PRHDT, CDR2 FYEKMQ (reference sequence). The V end was cut by 5 bases, the J end by 5 bases, with 15 bases between. DNA for the CDR3: TGTGCCAGCAGCCTGAGGGACGGTGGGACTGAAGCTTTCTTT. This translates into CASSLRDGGTEAFF.

This chain links TRBV9 with TRBJ2-1; tentative D call: TRBD2 (7 bases). Germline CDR1 SGDLS, CDR2 YYNGEE. The CDR3 is 15 amino acids. The V end lost 4 bases, the J end lost 9 bases, and 20 bases lay between the germline ends. CDR3 loop: CASSKGEGPLGEQFF. The CDR3 DNA reads TGTGCCAGCAGCAAGGGGGAGGGCCCCCTCGGTGAGCAGTTCTTC.

The chain carries TRBV19 and TRBJ1-2, with 8 bases matching TRBD1. V was clipped by 7 bases and J by 2 bases; unmatched bases: 3. Per germline, CDR1 LNHDA and CDR2 SQIVND (reference sequence). CDR3 length: 13 residues. The CDR3 nucleotides read TGTGCCAGTAACTCAGGGGGCAACTATGGCTACACCTTC. It encodes CASNSGGNYGYTF. The full variable domain, in which reference TRBV19 and TRBJ1-2 provide the parts outside the CDR3, is DGGITQSPKYLFRKEGQNVTLSCEQNLNHDAMYWYRQDPGQGLRLIYYSQIVNDFQKGDIAEGYSVSREKKESFPLTVTSAQKNPTAFYLCASNSGGNYGYTFGSGTRLTVV.

Only one count was recorded for this clone. This chain connects TRBV6-5 to TRBJ1-5; D is uncertain. Trimming left V 0 bases short and J 5 bases short, with 8 bases between. CDR3 size: 14 residues. Germline assignment: CDR1 MNHEY and CDR2 SVGAGI. CDR3 sequence (DNA): TGTGCCAGCAGTTACTCTAGCGCGGATCAGCCCCAGCATTTT. Protein product: CASSYSSADQPQHF.

The rearrangement joins TRBV11-2 to TRBJ1-4; D is possibly TRBD1 (6 bases). The CDR3 is 14 amino acids. The V end lost 0 bases, the J end lost 8 bases, and 10 bases lay between the germline ends. Germline values: CDR1 SGHAT, CDR2 FQNNGV. Here the CDR3 reads CASSLEARGEKLFF. DNA for the CDR3: TGTGCCAGCAGCTTAGAGGCAAGGGGGGAAAAACTGTTTTTT.

The chain recombines TRBV19 with TRBJ2-2, with no clear D. CDR3 length: 12 amino acids. Trimming removed 7 bases at V and 2 bases at J, with 5 bases between. The germline CDR1 and CDR2 sequences are LNHDA and SQIVND (reference sequence). DNA for the CDR3: TGTGCCAGTACCCCCAACACCGGGGAGCTGTTTTTT. Translating it yields CASTPNTGELFF.

The chain employs TRBV10-2 and TRBJ1-2; 8 bases are a match to TRBD1. J lost 8 bases, V lost 6 bases, and 11 bases had no gene match. This CDR3 has 14 amino acids. From germline, CDR1 is WSHSY and CDR2 SAAADI. This chain's CDR3 is CASRDQGAREGYTF. CDR3 nucleotides: TGCGCCAGCAGAGACCAGGGGGCCAGGGAAGGCTACACCTTC.

This clone was picked up one time. The chain is built from TRBV5-1 and TRBJ2-7; TRBD2 might be the D (5 bases). The CDR3 is made up of 14 amino acids. V lost 0 bases and J lost 7, with 14 bases in between. CDR1 is SGHRS and CDR2 is YFSETQ in the germline V gene. The CDR3 nucleotides are TGCGCCAGCAGCTTGGTTCGGGGATTCGGGGAGCAGTACTTC. Its translation is CASSLVRGFGEQYF.

The chain employs TRBV18 and TRBJ2-4; D uncertain. V lost 4 bases and J lost 0, with 13 bases in between. Germline V gene lookup returns CDR1 KGHSH and CDR2 LQKENI. The CDR3 extends over 16 amino acids. CDR3 sequence reads: CASSLASPIAKNIQYF. CDR3 bases: TGTGCCAGCTCACTGGCGAGTCCTATAGCCAAAAACATTCAGTACTTC.

This clone was observed a single time. V usage is TRBV2 and J usage is TRBJ2-7, with TRBD1 matching over 9 bases. Per germline, CDR1 SNHLY and CDR2 FYNNEI. The V segment lost 6 bases and the J segment 5 bases; nucleotides outside the gene matches: 11. The CDR3 length is 15 residues. CDR3 sequence (DNA): TGTGCCAGCAGGCGCCCGGGACAGGGTTCCCACGAGCAGTACTTC. This encodes CASRRPGQGSHEQYF.

The chain links TRBV7-2 to TRBJ2-1; TRBD2 agrees at 9 bases. The trim removed 5 bases at V and 0 bases at J, leaving 2 bases unmatched. Germline V gene sequence: CDR1 SGHTA, CDR2 FQGNSA. This CDR3 spans 15 amino acids. The chain's CDR3 is CASSRSGGSYNEQFF. As DNA, the CDR3 is TGTGCCAGCAGCCGTAGCGGGGGCTCCTACAATGAGCAGTTCTTC. Full variable domain (outside the CDR3, taken from reference TRBV7-2 and TRBJ2-1): GAGVSQSPSNKVTEKGKDVELRCDPISGHTALYWYRQSLGQGLEFLIYFQGNSAPDKSGLPSDRFSAERTGGSVSTLTIQRTQQEDSAVYLCASSRSGGSYNEQFFGPGTRLTVL.

The chain joins TRBV7-2 to TRBJ2-5; 9 bases fit TRBD2. CDR3 length: 14 residues. With 5 bases clipped from V and 5 bases from J, the junction kept 6 bases outside the gene matches. The germline V gene has CDR1 SGHTA and CDR2 FQGNSA. The CDR3 region has the DNA TGTGCCAGCAGCCCAAGCGGGGGGTGGGAGACCCAGTACTTC. This gives the protein CASSPSGGWETQYF.

V and J are TRBV20-1 and TRBJ1-2; D ambiguous. Trimming removed 5 bases from V and 2 bases from J, with 3 bases in between. This CDR3 comprises 10 residues. The germline V gene has CDR1 DFQATT and CDR2 SNEGSKA (reference sequence). The CDR3 sequence is CSADNYGYTF. The CDR3 coding sequence is TGCAGTGCTGACAACTATGGCTACACCTTC.

The V call is TRBV4-1, the J call TRBJ2-1, with D uncertain. Germline CDR1 is MGHRA and CDR2 is YSYEKL. Trimming left V 4 bases short and J 4 bases short, with 8 bases between. The CDR3 covers 13 residues. The CDR3 protein is CASSPIAYNEQFF. The CDR3 region has the DNA TGCGCCAGCAGCCCGATAGCTTACAATGAGCAGTTCTTC.

The chain carries TRBV2 and TRBJ1-5, with D uncertain. The CDR3 consists of 16 residues. Trimming stripped 6 bases from V and 1 base from J, with 16 bases between. Germline V gene sequence: CDR1 SNHLY, CDR2 FYNNEI. The CDR3 is CASSPPPVGSNQPQHF. The CDR3 DNA follows: TGTGCCAGCAGCCCGCCGCCCGTAGGCAGCAATCAGCCCCAGCATTTT. The complete variable domain, with remaining parts taken from reference TRBV2 and TRBJ1-5, reads EPEVTQTPSHQVTQMGQEVILRCVPISNHLYFYWYRQILGQKVEFLVSFYNNEISEKSEIFDDQFSVERPDGSNFTLKIRSTKLEDSAMYFCASSPPPVGSNQPQHFGDGTRLSIL.

The chain couples TRBV14 to TRBJ2-1; the D gene is possibly TRBD2 (6 bases). With 0 bases removed from V and 1 base from J, the gap between germline ends came to 7 bases. The CDR3 has 15 residues. Germline V CDR1 and CDR2: SGHDN, FVKESK. CDR3 protein: CASSQDSGSYNEQFF. CDR3 DNA sequence: TGTGCCAGCAGCCAAGATAGCGGTTCCTACAATGAGCAGTTCTTC.

The CDR3: CASSLPFHSTDTQYF. In nucleotides, the CDR3 is TGCGCCAGCAGCTTACCCTTCCATAGCACAGATACGCAGTATTTT. This chain joins TRBV5-1 and TRBJ2-3; D gene ambiguous. This CDR3 is 15 amino acids long. V gave up 2 bases and J gave up 0 bases, with 10 bases separating them. In germline, CDR1 is SGHRS, CDR2 YFSETQ.

This chain connects TRBV27 to TRBJ1-6; 11 nucleotides line up with TRBD1. The germline CDR1 and CDR2 sequences are MNHEY and SMNVEV (reference sequence). With V trimmed by 5 bases and J by 7 bases, 7 bases remained unmatched. The CDR3 is 16 amino acids. In DNA, the CDR3 is TGTGCCAGCAGTAGAAAAGGACAGGGGGCGAATTCACCCCTCCACTTT. Translated: CASSRKGQGANSPLHF.

The chain uses TRBV28 and TRBJ1-2; TRBD1 matches 8 bases. Germline V gene sequence: CDR1 MDHEN, CDR2 SYDVKM. The CDR3 contains 13 residues. The V segment lost 6 bases and the J segment 3 bases; nucleotides outside the gene matches: 3. The CDR3 DNA is TGTGCCAGCAGGCAGGGGGCGCACTATGGCTACACCTTC. Amino acid sequence: CASRQGAHYGYTF.

This chain connects TRBV6-2 or TRBV6-3 to TRBJ1-5; tentative D call: TRBD1 (6 bases). Germline V CDR1 and CDR2: MNHEY, SVGEGT. The CDR3 spans 15 residues. V was shortened by 2 bases and J by 1 base, with 9 bases between the two germline ends. The CDR3 region has the DNA TGTGCCAGCAGTTACGCAGGGGTCAGCAATCAGCCCCAGCATTTT. Translation gives CASSYAGVSNQPQHF.

The chain links TRBV24-1 to TRBJ2-5; TRBD1 matches at 10 bases. This CDR3 contains 14 residues. Losses at the gene ends were 6 bases for V and 5 bases for J; bases not matched to a gene: 5. Germline CDR1 KGHDR, CDR2 SFDVKD. CDR3 DNA: TGTGCCACCAGTCAGACAGGGGGCTTGGAGACCCAGTACTTC. Protein sequence: CATSQTGGLETQYF.

The chain is built from TRBV5-1 and TRBJ2-1; 16 positions match TRBD2. From germline, CDR1 is SGHRS and CDR2 YFSETQ. The CDR3 contains 17 residues. Germline trimming cut 1 base from V and 7 bases from J; bases unmatched to any gene: 5. CDR3 amino acids: CASSLTGTSGGANEQFF. The CDR3 nucleotides read TGCGCCAGCAGCTTGACCGGGACTAGCGGGGGGGCAAATGAGCAGTTCTTC.

The chain employs TRBV6-1 and TRBJ2-1, with D possibly being TRBD1 (5 bases). Looked up from germline, CDR1 is MNHNS and CDR2 is SASEGT. CDR3 size: 16 residues. The ends were cut back, 4 bases at V and 6 bases at J, with 19 bases in the middle. Here the CDR3 DNA reads TGTGCCAGCAGTGTCGACCGAAAGTGGGGCCCCAATGAGCAGTTCTTC. This encodes CASSVDRKWGPNEQFF.

The V gene is TRBV11-2, the J gene TRBJ2-2; 7 nucleotides line up with TRBD1. The CDR3 has 14 residues. The J segment lost 7 bases and the V segment lost 4 bases, leaving 6 bases of the junction unmatched. The V gene's germline CDR1 is SGHAT and CDR2 FQNNGV. The CDR3 bases are TGTGCCAGCAGCTCAGGACAGGTTCTCGGGGAGCTGTTTTTT. This encodes CASSSGQVLGELFF.

The chain joins TRBV11-2 to TRBJ1-1; possibly TRBD1 for D (5 bases). V dropped 3 bases and J dropped 2 bases, with 16 bases sitting between them. Germline V CDR1 and CDR2: SGHAT, FQNNGV. This CDR3 region has 16 residues. The CDR3 region is CASSFQAWGGNTEAFF. CDR3 coding DNA: TGTGCCAGCAGCTTCCAAGCTTGGGGGGGAAACACTGAAGCTTTCTTT. Complete variable domain (other parts from reference TRBV11-2 and TRBJ1-1): EAGVAQSPRYKIIEKRQSVAFWCNPISGHATLYWYQQILGQGPKLLIQFQNNGVVDDSQLPKDRFSAERLKGVDSTLKIQPAKLEDSAVYLCASSFQAWGGNTEAFFGQGTRLTVV.

This chain uses TRBV6-5 with TRBJ2-1; D may match TRBD1 or TRBD2 (5 bases each). Germline V gene lookup returns CDR1 MNHEY and CDR2 SVGAGI. The ends were cut back, 2 bases at V and 7 bases at J, with 15 bases in the middle. The CDR3 is 15 amino acids. In DNA, the CDR3 is TGTGCCAGCAGTTACGGGGGACGGACCGTTAATGAGCAGTTCTTC. Protein product: CASSYGGRTVNEQFF.

The CDR3 nucleotides are TGTGCCAGTAGTGTTGGGTCAGGGGGAGGCTACGAGCAGTACTTC. This encodes CASSVGSGGGYEQYF. V gene TRBV19 combines with J gene TRBJ2-7; D may be TRBD1 (7 bases). V lost 5 bases to trimming and J lost 3 bases, with 17 bases between them. This CDR3 has 15 residues. Germline CDR1 LNHDA, CDR2 SQIVND (reference sequence).

A single count supports this clone. The CDR3 reads CASSPLPQGGATIYF. CDR3 nucleotide sequence: TGTGCCAGCAGCCCTCTACCGCAGGGTGGAGCCACCATATATTTT. The chain carries TRBV7-2 and TRBJ1-3; perhaps TRBD1 as D (5 bases). The V end lost 5 bases, the J end lost 9 bases, and 20 bases lay between the germline ends. Germline V gene sequence: CDR1 SGHTA, CDR2 FQGNSA. This CDR3 comprises 15 residues.